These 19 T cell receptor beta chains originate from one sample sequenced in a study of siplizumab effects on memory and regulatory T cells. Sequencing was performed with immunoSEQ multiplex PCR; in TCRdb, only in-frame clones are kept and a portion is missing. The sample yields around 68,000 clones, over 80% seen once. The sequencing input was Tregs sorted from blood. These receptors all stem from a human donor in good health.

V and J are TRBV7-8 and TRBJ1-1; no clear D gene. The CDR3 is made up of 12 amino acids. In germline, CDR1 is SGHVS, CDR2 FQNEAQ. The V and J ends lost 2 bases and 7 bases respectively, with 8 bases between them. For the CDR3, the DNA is TGTGCCAGCAGCTTATTATTCGGTGAAGCTTTCTTT. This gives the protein CASSLLFGEAFF.

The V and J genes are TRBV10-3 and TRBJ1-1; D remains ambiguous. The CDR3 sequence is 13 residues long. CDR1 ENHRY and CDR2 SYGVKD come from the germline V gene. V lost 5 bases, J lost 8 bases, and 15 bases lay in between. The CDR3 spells CAISPTTRGEAFF. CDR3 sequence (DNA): TGTGCCATCAGTCCCACGACTCGGGGAGAAGCTTTCTTT.

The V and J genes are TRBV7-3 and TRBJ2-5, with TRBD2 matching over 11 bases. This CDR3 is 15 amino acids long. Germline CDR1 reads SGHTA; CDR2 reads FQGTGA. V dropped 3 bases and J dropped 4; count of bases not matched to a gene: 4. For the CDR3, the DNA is TGTGCCAGCAGCTTTAGCGGGAGGGCGGGAGAGACCCAGTACTTC. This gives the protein CASSFSGRAGETQYF.

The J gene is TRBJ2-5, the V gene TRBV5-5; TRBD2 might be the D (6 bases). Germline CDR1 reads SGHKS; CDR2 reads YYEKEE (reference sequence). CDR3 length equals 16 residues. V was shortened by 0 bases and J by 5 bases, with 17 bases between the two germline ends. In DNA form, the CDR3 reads TGTGCCAGCAGCTTGGAATTCCAGCGGGCCTGGGAGACCCAGTACTTC. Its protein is CASSLEFQRAWETQYF.

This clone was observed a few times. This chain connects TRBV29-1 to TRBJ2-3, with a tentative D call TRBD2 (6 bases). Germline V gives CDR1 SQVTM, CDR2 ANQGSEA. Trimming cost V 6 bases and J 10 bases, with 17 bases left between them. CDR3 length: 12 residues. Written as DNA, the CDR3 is TGCAGCGTGGGGGTGCTGGGAGGTCCGCAGTATTTT. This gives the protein CSVGVLGGPQYF.

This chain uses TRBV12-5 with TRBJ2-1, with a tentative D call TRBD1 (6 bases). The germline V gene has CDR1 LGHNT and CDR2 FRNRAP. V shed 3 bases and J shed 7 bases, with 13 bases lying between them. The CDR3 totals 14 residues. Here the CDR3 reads CASGLAGEGNEQFF. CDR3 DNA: TGTGCTAGTGGTTTAGCAGGGGAAGGTAATGAGCAGTTCTTC. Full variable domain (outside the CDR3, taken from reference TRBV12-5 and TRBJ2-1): DARVTQTPRHKVTEMGQEVTMRCQPILGHNTVFWYRQTMMQGLELLAYFRNRAPLDDSGMPKDRFSAEMPDATLATLKIQPSEPRDSAVYFCASGLAGEGNEQFFGPGTRLTVL.

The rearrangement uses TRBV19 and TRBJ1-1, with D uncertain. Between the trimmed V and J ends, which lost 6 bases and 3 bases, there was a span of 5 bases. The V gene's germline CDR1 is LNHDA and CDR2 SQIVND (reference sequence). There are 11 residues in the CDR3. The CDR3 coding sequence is TGTGCCAGTAGGGTGGACACTGAAGCTTTCTTT. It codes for CASRVDTEAFF.

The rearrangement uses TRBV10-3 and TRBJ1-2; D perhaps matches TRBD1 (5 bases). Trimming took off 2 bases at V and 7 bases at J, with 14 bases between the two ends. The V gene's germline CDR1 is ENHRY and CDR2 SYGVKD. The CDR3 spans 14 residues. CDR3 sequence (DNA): TGTGCCATCAGTGAGGCGGGGCAGGTTCGTGGCTACACCTTC. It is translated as CAISEAGQVRGYTF.

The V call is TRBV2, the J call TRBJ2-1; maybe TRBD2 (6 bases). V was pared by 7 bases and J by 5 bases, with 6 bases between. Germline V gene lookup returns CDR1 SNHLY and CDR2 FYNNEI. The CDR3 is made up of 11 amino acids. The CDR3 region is CASTGDNEQFF. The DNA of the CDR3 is TGTGCCAGCACGGGGGACAATGAGCAGTTCTTC.

The CDR3 region is CASRTSGYTGELFF. CDR3 DNA: TGTGCCAGCAGGACTAGCGGCTACACCGGGGAGCTGTTTTTT. V and J are TRBV6-6 and TRBJ2-2, with 9 bases fitting TRBD2. From germline, CDR1 is MNHNY and CDR2 SVGAGI (reference sequence). The CDR3 covers 14 residues. J lost 3 bases, V lost 6 bases, and 2 bases had no gene match.

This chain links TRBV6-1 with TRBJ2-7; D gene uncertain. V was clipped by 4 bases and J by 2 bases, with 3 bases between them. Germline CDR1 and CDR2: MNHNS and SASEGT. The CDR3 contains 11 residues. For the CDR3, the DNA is TGTGCCAGCAGTGCCCCCTACGAGCAGTACTTC. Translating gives CASSAPYEQYF.

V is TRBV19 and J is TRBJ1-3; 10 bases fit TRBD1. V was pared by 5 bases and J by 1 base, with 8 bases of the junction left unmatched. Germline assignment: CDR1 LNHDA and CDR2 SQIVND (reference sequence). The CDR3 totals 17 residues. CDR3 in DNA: TGTGCCAGTAGTTTCTGGGACAGGGGCCCATCTGGAAACACCATATATTTT. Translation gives CASSFWDRGPSGNTIYF.

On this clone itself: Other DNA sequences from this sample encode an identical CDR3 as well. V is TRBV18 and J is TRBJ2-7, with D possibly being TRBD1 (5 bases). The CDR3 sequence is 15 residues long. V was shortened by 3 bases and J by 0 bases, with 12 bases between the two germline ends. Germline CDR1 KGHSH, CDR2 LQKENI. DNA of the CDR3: TGTGCCAGCTCACCCCAGGGAAGGGGCTCCTACGAGCAGTACTTC. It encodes CASSPQGRGSYEQYF.

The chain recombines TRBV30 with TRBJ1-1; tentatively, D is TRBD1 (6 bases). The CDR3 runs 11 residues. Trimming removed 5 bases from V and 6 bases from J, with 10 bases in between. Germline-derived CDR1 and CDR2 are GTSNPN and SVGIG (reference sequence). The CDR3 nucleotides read TGTGCCTGGGGGGGCATCTCTGAAGCTTTCTTT. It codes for CAWGGISEAFF.

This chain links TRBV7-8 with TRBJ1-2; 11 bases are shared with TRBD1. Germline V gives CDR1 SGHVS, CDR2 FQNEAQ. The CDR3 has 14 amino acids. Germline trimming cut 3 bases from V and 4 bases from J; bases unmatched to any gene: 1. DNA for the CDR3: TGTGCCAGCAGCTTCGGGACAGGGGGCTATGGCTACACCTTC. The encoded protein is CASSFGTGGYGYTF.

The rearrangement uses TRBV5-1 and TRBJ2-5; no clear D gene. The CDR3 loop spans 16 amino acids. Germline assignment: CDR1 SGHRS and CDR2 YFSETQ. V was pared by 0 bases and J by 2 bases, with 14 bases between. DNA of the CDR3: TGCGCCAGCAGCTTGGGGGCGATCCGGTGGCAAGAGACCCAGTACTTC. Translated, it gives CASSLGAIRWQETQYF.

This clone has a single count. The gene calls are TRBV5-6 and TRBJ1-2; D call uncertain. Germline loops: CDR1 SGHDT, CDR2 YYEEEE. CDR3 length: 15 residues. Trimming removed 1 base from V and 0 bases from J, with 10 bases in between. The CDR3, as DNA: TGTGCCAGCAGCTTGACGGCAGTAACTAACTATGGCTACACCTTC. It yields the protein CASSLTAVTNYGYTF.

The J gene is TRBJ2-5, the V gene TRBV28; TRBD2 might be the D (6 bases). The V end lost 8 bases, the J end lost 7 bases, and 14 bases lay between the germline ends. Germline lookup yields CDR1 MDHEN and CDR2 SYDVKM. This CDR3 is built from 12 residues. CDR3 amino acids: CASSRGGRTQYF. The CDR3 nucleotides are TGTGCCAGCTCCCGTGGGGGGAGGACCCAGTACTTC.

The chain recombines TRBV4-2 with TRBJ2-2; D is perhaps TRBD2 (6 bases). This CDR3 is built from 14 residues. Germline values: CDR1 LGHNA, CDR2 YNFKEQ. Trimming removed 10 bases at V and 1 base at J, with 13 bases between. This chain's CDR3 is CATSLAENTGELFF. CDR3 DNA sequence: TGTGCCACGTCCTTAGCGGAGAACACCGGGGAGCTGTTTTTT.